These 11 T cell receptor beta chains originate from one sample sequenced in a study of identical twins. TCRdb called the 5' RACE reads again in MiXCR, with one record for every CDR3 protein. In the table there are a few hundred thousand distinct CDR3 sequences, roughly an eighth of which are singletons. Another study also made use of these data, one on yellow fever vaccine responses in identical twins.

Sample: CD8+ T cells sorted from blood. Source of these receptors: a woman aged 18-29 years in good health.

The V and J genes are TRBV10-3 and TRBJ2-7, with unresolved D. This CDR3 region has 13 residues. Trimming stripped 3 bases from V and 0 bases from J, with 6 bases between. Germline lookup yields CDR1 ENHRY and CDR2 SYGVKD. The CDR3, as DNA: TGTGCCATCAGTGACCTTATCTCCTACGAGCAGTACTTC. Translated, it gives CAISDLISYEQYF.

In this sample, this clonotype turned up many times. The chain links TRBV7-8 to TRBJ1-3; the D is unclear. V was pared by 6 bases and J by 6 bases, with 6 bases between. The CDR3 spans 11 residues. CDR1 SGHVS and CDR2 FQNEAQ come from the germline V gene. CDR3 region: CASRLENTIYF. In nucleotides, the CDR3 is TGTGCCAGCAGACTCGAAAACACCATATATTTT.

J is TRBJ2-3 and V is TRBV3-1; D is possibly TRBD2 (6 bases). Germline V CDR1 and CDR2: LGHDT, YNNKEL (reference sequence). The V gene lost 2 bases and the J gene lost 3 bases, with 12 bases spanning the gap. This CDR3 comprises 15 residues. The CDR3 coding sequence is TGTGCCAGCAGCCAATTCTTAGCGGCAACAGATACGCAGTATTTT. Protein sequence: CASSQFLAATDTQYF.

Only a few counts were recorded for this clonotype. This chain joins TRBV20-1 and TRBJ2-5; D ambiguous. The V end was cut by 3 bases, the J end by 1 base, with 9 bases between. The CDR3 covers 13 residues. Germline CDR1 DFQATT, CDR2 SNEGSKA (reference sequence). The CDR3 nucleotides read TGCAGTGCTAGGTTTGGCGCCCAAGAGACCCAGTACTTC. It is translated as CSARFGAQETQYF.

Ten or more counts support this clonotype. The chain carries TRBV12-3 or TRBV12-4 and TRBJ2-7, with D tentatively TRBD1 or TRBD2 (5 bases each). This CDR3 has 13 amino acids. V was shortened by 7 bases and J by 2 bases, with 12 bases between the two germline ends. The CDR3 spells CASMRGSAYEQYF. CDR3 coding DNA: TGTGCCAGCATGAGGGGTTCGGCCTACGAGCAGTACTTC.

There are a few counts of this clonotype. The rearrangement joins TRBV4-1 to TRBJ2-3, with TRBD2 identical over 10 bases. J lost 14 bases, V lost 4 bases, and 15 bases had no gene match. The CDR3 is 15 amino acids. Germline CDR1 reads MGHRA; CDR2 reads YSYEKL. CDR3 coding DNA: TGCGCCAGCAGCCCCGGCGGGACCGGGACTAGCGATCGGTATTTT. This gives the protein CASSPGGTGTSDRYF.

This clonotype came up a few times. The chain links TRBV2 to TRBJ2-1, with TRBD2 as a possible D gene (5 bases). The ends were cut back, 4 bases at V and 2 bases at J, with 9 bases in the middle. This CDR3 has 14 residues. Per germline, CDR1 SNHLY and CDR2 FYNNEI. CDR3 bases: TGTGCCAGCAGTGTTGGGAGCACCTACAATGAGCAGTTCTTC. Encoded protein: CASSVGSTYNEQFF.

The chain carries TRBV20-1 and TRBJ1-1; TRBD1 matches 7 bases. The V gene end was trimmed by 6 bases and the J gene end by 4 bases; junction bases not matched to a gene: 14. This CDR3 is 15 amino acids long. The germline V gene has CDR1 DFQATT and CDR2 SNEGSKA (reference sequence). CDR3 sequence reads: CSAQGGPGGGTEAFF. The CDR3 DNA reads TGCAGTGCCCAAGGGGGCCCGGGTGGAGGCACTGAAGCTTTCTTT.

The rearrangement joins TRBV20-1 to TRBJ2-7, with TRBD2 matching over 8 bases. V lost 7 bases and J lost 0; bases outside the gene matches: 2. CDR1 and CDR2 from the germline V gene are DFQATT and SNEGSKA (reference sequence). The CDR3 runs 12 residues. Here the CDR3 DNA reads TGCAGTGGAAGCGGGAGCTCCTACGAGCAGTACTTC. The encoded protein is CSGSGSSYEQYF.

This chain uses TRBV27 with TRBJ2-7; the D is unclear. CDR3 length equals 13 residues. Germline V gives CDR1 MNHEY, CDR2 SMNVEV (reference sequence). V was trimmed by 7 bases and J by 1 base, leaving 11 bases between them. CDR3 residues: CASKGRTSYEQYF. CDR3 nucleotides: TGTGCCAGCAAGGGTCGAACGTCCTACGAGCAGTACTTC.

The chain employs TRBV7-8 and TRBJ1-2, with 10 positions matching TRBD1. V trimming: 5 bases; J trimming: 3 bases; junction bases outside the gene matches: 12. Germline assignment: CDR1 SGHVS and CDR2 FQNEAQ. This CDR3 is built from 17 residues. CDR3 in amino acids: CASSGSRDRGRHYGYTF. The CDR3, as DNA: TGTGCCAGCAGCGGCAGCCGGGACAGGGGACGACACTATGGCTACACCTTC.